Listed below are T cell receptor beta chains from one sample, sequenced in a study of cytomegalovirus exposure and HLA in healthy donors. Libraries were prepared by immunoSEQ multiplex PCR; TCRdb keeps only in-frame clonotypes and omits some of them. The repertoire holds about 120,000 clones, with approximately 72% as singletons. Input material: PBMCs. All receptors come from a man aged 18 to 29 in good health and CMV-seronegative. Each CDR3 is given with its conserved first and last residue. The D gene is left open where the match is weak. Not every row has a clone size; where given, it reads once, few, many or a size class.

V gene: TRBV28
J gene: TRBJ2-1
D gene: -
clone size: -
CDR3 DNA: TGTGCCAGCAGTCCCATCGCACAGGCTAAATTCTACAATGAGCAGTTCTTC
CDR3 protein: CASSPIAQAKFYNEQFF

V gene: TRBV2
J gene: TRBJ2-6
D gene: -
clone size: once
CDR3 DNA: TGTGCCAGCAGGTGGGACATAGGGGCCAACGTCCTGACTTTC
CDR3 protein: CASRWDIGANVLTF

V gene: TRBV29-1
J gene: TRBJ1-5
D gene: TRBD1
clone size: -
CDR3 DNA: TGCAGCGTTGCAGGGGGCTGGAATCAGCCCCAGCATTTT
CDR3 protein: CSVAGGWNQPQHF

V gene: TRBV7-9
J gene: TRBJ1-2
D gene: -
clone size: once
CDR3 DNA: TGTGCCAGCAGCCCCGGTTCCGGCTACACCTTC
CDR3 protein: CASSPGSGYTF

V gene: TRBV19
J gene: TRBJ1-5
D gene: TRBD1
clone size: -
CDR3 DNA: TGTGCCAGTCGGGACAGGGGGAGTCAGCCCCAGCATTTT
CDR3 protein: CASRDRGSQPQHF

V gene: TRBV5-1
J gene: TRBJ1-1
D gene: TRBD1
clone size: few
CDR3 DNA: TGCGCCAGCAGCGTAGGACAGGGGGCTGAAGCTTTCTTT
CDR3 protein: CASSVGQGAEAFF

V gene: TRBV9
J gene: TRBJ1-2
D gene: -
clone size: -
CDR3 DNA: TGTGCCAGCAGCTCCCGAGATGGCTACACCTTC
CDR3 protein: CASSSRDGYTF

V gene: TRBV6-1
J gene: TRBJ2-1
D gene: -
clone size: -
CDR3 DNA: TGTGCCAGCAGTGAAATCACCTACAATGAGCAGTTCTTC
CDR3 protein: CASSEITYNEQFF

V gene: TRBV30
J gene: TRBJ1-4
D gene: -
clone size: few
CDR3 DNA: TGTGCCTGGAGTGTACAGTTCCGAGAAAAACTGTTTTTT
CDR3 protein: CAWSVQFREKLFF

V gene: TRBV5-6
J gene: TRBJ2-3
D gene: TRBD2
clone size: -
CDR3 DNA: TGTGCCAGCAGCTTGGGACTAGCGGGGGGGGTAAATACGCAGTATTTT
CDR3 protein: CASSLGLAGGVNTQYF

V gene: TRBV2
J gene: TRBJ2-1
D gene: TRBD2
clone size: -
CDR3 DNA: TGTGCCAGCATTATGGCGGGAGTGGGGTACAATGAGCAGTTCTTC
CDR3 protein: CASIMAGVGYNEQFF

V gene: TRBV5-1
J gene: TRBJ2-1
D gene: -
clone size: -
CDR3 DNA: TGCGCCAGCAGCCCGCCCAAACTCCTGTCCTACAATGAGCAGTTCTTC
CDR3 protein: CASSPPKLLSYNEQFF

V gene: TRBV5-4
J gene: TRBJ2-2
D gene: TRBD1
clone size: few
CDR3 DNA: TGTGCCAGCACCTTTGGGACAGGGGGCTCCGGGGAGCTGTTTTTT
CDR3 protein: CASTFGTGGSGELFF

V gene: TRBV19
J gene: TRBJ2-1
D gene: TRBD1
clone size: -
CDR3 DNA: TGTGCCAGTAGCCGGGACAGTCACAATGAGCAGTTCTTC
CDR3 protein: CASSRDSHNEQFF

V gene: TRBV7-9
J gene: TRBJ2-2
D gene: -
clone size: few
CDR3 DNA: TGTGCCAGCACCGTAGGGGGCACCGGGGAGCTGTTTTTT
CDR3 protein: CASTVGGTGELFF

V gene: TRBV6-1
J gene: TRBJ1-5
D gene: TRBD1
clone size: once
CDR3 DNA: TGTGCCAGCAGTGGTGGGACAGGGATCCAAACGGGTCAGCCCCAGCATTTT
CDR3 protein: CASSGGTGIQTGQPQHF

V gene: TRBV28
J gene: TRBJ1-2
D gene: -
clone size: few
CDR3 DNA: TGTGCCAGCAGCCCGGACAGTTATGGCTACACCTTC
CDR3 protein: CASSPDSYGYTF

V gene: TRBV18
J gene: TRBJ2-3
D gene: TRBD2
clone size: -
CDR3 DNA: TGTGCCAGCTCACTTACGACTAGCGGGGTCACAGATACGCAGTATTTT
CDR3 protein: CASSLTTSGVTDTQYF

V gene: TRBV20-1
J gene: TRBJ1-1
D gene: -
clone size: -
CDR3 DNA: TGCAGTGCCACTCGAGATGAAGCTTTCTTT
CDR3 protein: CSATRDEAFF

V gene: TRBV7-9
J gene: TRBJ1-4
D gene: TRBD1
clone size: -
CDR3 DNA: TGTGCCAGCATCCGTACAGGGGTCGAAAAACTGTTTTTT
CDR3 protein: CASIRTGVEKLFF

V gene: TRBV29-1
J gene: TRBJ1-1
D gene: -
clone size: -
CDR3 DNA: TGCAGCGTCCGGAATAGCGAAGCTTTCTTT
CDR3 protein: CSVRNSEAFF

V gene: TRBV27
J gene: TRBJ1-4
D gene: TRBD1
clone size: once
CDR3 DNA: TGTGCCAGCAGTCTACAGGGGCCTAATGAAAAACTGTTTTTT
CDR3 protein: CASSLQGPNEKLFF

V gene: TRBV30
J gene: TRBJ1-2
D gene: -
clone size: -
CDR3 DNA: TGTGCCTGCCCCTTTAGTCGTCTGAGGGAAAACTATGGCTACACCTTC
CDR3 protein: CACPFSRLRENYGYTF

V gene: TRBV28
J gene: TRBJ1-5
D gene: -
clone size: -
CDR3 DNA: TGTGCCAGCAGTCTACTCGGGCAGCCCCAGCATTTT
CDR3 protein: CASSLLGQPQHF

V gene: TRBV7-2
J gene: TRBJ1-5
D gene: -
clone size: -
CDR3 DNA: TGTGCCAGCAGCTTGGGGCAGCTAAATCAGCCCCAGCATTTT
CDR3 protein: CASSLGQLNQPQHF

V gene: TRBV29-1
J gene: TRBJ2-1
D gene: -
clone size: -
CDR3 DNA: TGCAGCGTTGAGGAGTTCCGGGGGCAGTTCTTC
CDR3 protein: CSVEEFRGQFF

V gene: TRBV10-1
J gene: TRBJ1-1
D gene: -
clone size: -
CDR3 DNA: TGCGCCAGCAGTGATCAGGTGAACACTGAAGCTTTCTTT
CDR3 protein: CASSDQVNTEAFF

V gene: TRBV4-1
J gene: TRBJ1-4
D gene: -
clone size: -
CDR3 DNA: TGCGCCAGCAGCCAAGTTTGGCCAGGGCCGCGGGAAAAACTGTTTTTT
CDR3 protein: CASSQVWPGPREKLFF

V gene: TRBV5-4
J gene: TRBJ2-7
D gene: -
clone size: -
CDR3 DNA: TGTGCCAGCAGCACCGGGACTTATGACTACGAGCAGTACTTC
CDR3 protein: CASSTGTYDYEQYF

V gene: TRBV9
J gene: TRBJ2-5
D gene: TRBD1
clone size: -
CDR3 DNA: TGTGCCAGCAGCGCCGGGACAGGGGGCGAGCAGACCCAGTACTTC
CDR3 protein: CASSAGTGGEQTQYF

V gene: TRBV7-9
J gene: TRBJ1-1
D gene: TRBD1
clone size: -
CDR3 DNA: TGTGCCAGCAGCTCGTTTGGACAGGGTTCCCCTGAAGCTTTCTTT
CDR3 protein: CASSSFGQGSPEAFF

V gene: TRBV11-2
J gene: TRBJ2-2
D gene: TRBD1
clone size: few
CDR3 DNA: TGTGCCAGCAGCACGAGGACAGGGTCGGACACCGGGGAGCTGTTTTTT
CDR3 protein: CASSTRTGSDTGELFF

V gene: TRBV5-1
J gene: TRBJ2-3
D gene: -
clone size: -
CDR3 DNA: TGCGCCAGCACGGAGGGGATGGCCGCAGATACGCAGTATTTT
CDR3 protein: CASTEGMAADTQYF

V gene: TRBV25-1
J gene: TRBJ1-4
D gene: TRBD1
clone size: -
CDR3 DNA: TGTGCCAGTCGACAGGGGACTAATGAAAAACTGTTTTTT
CDR3 protein: CASRQGTNEKLFF

V gene: TRBV7-2
J gene: TRBJ1-5
D gene: -
clone size: -
CDR3 DNA: TGTGCCAGCAGCTTAGGATGGCAGGGCCAGCCCCAGCATTTT
CDR3 protein: CASSLGWQGQPQHF

V gene: TRBV27
J gene: TRBJ2-3
D gene: -
clone size: -
CDR3 DNA: TGTGCCAGCAAGCCGGTCCGTAGCACAGATACGCAGTATTTT
CDR3 protein: CASKPVRSTDTQYF

V gene: TRBV19
J gene: TRBJ2-1
D gene: TRBD2
clone size: few
CDR3 DNA: TGTGCCAGTACCGCACTAGCGGGGACTACCTACAATGAGCAGTTCTTC
CDR3 protein: CASTALAGTTYNEQFF

V gene: TRBV5-1
J gene: TRBJ1-2
D gene: -
clone size: -
CDR3 DNA: TGCGCCAGCAGCTACACGCGGGGATCTGGTGGCTACACCTTC
CDR3 protein: CASSYTRGSGGYTF

V gene: TRBV7-6
J gene: TRBJ2-7
D gene: TRBD1
clone size: -
CDR3 DNA: TGTGCCAGCAGCTCTACTATCCAAGGACAGGCAGGGATCTACGAGCAGTACTTC
CDR3 protein: CASSSTIQGQAGIYEQYF

V gene: TRBV18
J gene: TRBJ2-3
D gene: TRBD2
clone size: -
CDR3 DNA: TGTGCCAGCTCACCCCGGACTAGCGGCAACACAGATACGCAGTATTTT
CDR3 protein: CASSPRTSGNTDTQYF

V gene: TRBV18
J gene: TRBJ1-1
D gene: -
clone size: -
CDR3 DNA: TGTGCCAGCTCACCACTTGCGGGGAATGGTTTCTTT
CDR3 protein: CASSPLAGNGFF

V gene: TRBV28
J gene: TRBJ1-1
D gene: -
clone size: -
CDR3 DNA: TGTGCCAGCAGTTTGTCAGGGTTAGCTTTCTTT
CDR3 protein: CASSLSGLAFF

V gene: TRBV25-1
J gene: TRBJ1-4
D gene: -
clone size: -
CDR3 DNA: TGTGCCAGCAGTCCTACAGGAATTAATGAAAAACTGTTTTTT
CDR3 protein: CASSPTGINEKLFF

V gene: TRBV7-9
J gene: TRBJ1-4
D gene: -
clone size: -
CDR3 DNA: TGTGCCAGCAACGAGGGGGAGGGGGTTGAAAAACTGTTTTTT
CDR3 protein: CASNEGEGVEKLFF

V gene: TRBV11-2
J gene: TRBJ2-2
D gene: -
clone size: few
CDR3 DNA: TGTGCCAGCAGCAAGGCGGGACCCGGGGAGCTGTTTTTT
CDR3 protein: CASSKAGPGELFF

V gene: TRBV19
J gene: TRBJ2-2
D gene: -
clone size: few
CDR3 DNA: TGTTCCAGTAGTCTTGACGGGGTAAGGACCGGGGAGCTGTTTTTT
CDR3 protein: CSSSLDGVRTGELFF

V gene: TRBV10-3
J gene: TRBJ1-2
D gene: -
clone size: -
CDR3 DNA: TGTGCGATTCCGGGAGGGAGGGGGGTTCATGATGGCTACACCTTC
CDR3 protein: CAIPGGRGVHDGYTF

V gene: TRBV6-1
J gene: TRBJ2-2
D gene: TRBD2
clone size: -
CDR3 DNA: TGTGCCAGCAGTGAAGCGGTTCTAGCGGGAGCCGGCGGGGAGCTGTTTTTT
CDR3 protein: CASSEAVLAGAGGELFF

V gene: TRBV6-5
J gene: TRBJ1-2
D gene: -
clone size: -
CDR3 DNA: TGTGCCAGCAGAACAGGGATTTACGGCTACACCTTC
CDR3 protein: CASRTGIYGYTF

V gene: TRBV18
J gene: TRBJ2-1
D gene: TRBD2
clone size: -
CDR3 DNA: TGTGCCAGCTCACCACAACTAGCGGGGCCGTACAATGAGCAGTTCTTC
CDR3 protein: CASSPQLAGPYNEQFF

V gene: TRBV28
J gene: TRBJ2-2
D gene: -
clone size: -
CDR3 DNA: TGTGCCAGCAGTCCCCCCCACGGGGAGCTGTTTTTT
CDR3 protein: CASSPPHGELFF

V gene: TRBV18
J gene: TRBJ1-1
D gene: -
clone size: -
CDR3 DNA: TGTGCCAGCTCGCCTATTCGGGAAGACACTGAAGCTTTCTTT
CDR3 protein: CASSPIREDTEAFF

V gene: TRBV19
J gene: TRBJ1-1
D gene: -
clone size: -
CDR3 DNA: TGTGCCAGCATAAATTCGGGACACCCGAACACTGAAGCTTTCTTT
CDR3 protein: CASINSGHPNTEAFF

V gene: TRBV11-3
J gene: TRBJ1-1
D gene: -
clone size: -
CDR3 DNA: TGTGCCAGCGGACAAGACAGTAACACTGAAGCTTTCTTT
CDR3 protein: CASGQDSNTEAFF

V gene: TRBV19
J gene: TRBJ1-1
D gene: TRBD1
clone size: -
CDR3 DNA: TGTGCCAGCCTGGGACAGATGAACACTGAAGCTTTCTTT
CDR3 protein: CASLGQMNTEAFF

V gene: TRBV4-1
J gene: TRBJ2-5
D gene: -
clone size: -
CDR3 DNA: TGCGCCAGCAGCCTCGCACGGTCCCGGCAAGAGACCCAGTACTTC
CDR3 protein: CASSLARSRQETQYF

V gene: TRBV9
J gene: TRBJ2-7
D gene: TRBD1
clone size: once
CDR3 DNA: TGTGCCAGCAGCAAGGCCGGGACAGGACCCTACGAGCAGTACTTC
CDR3 protein: CASSKAGTGPYEQYF

V gene: TRBV19
J gene: TRBJ1-2
D gene: -
clone size: -
CDR3 DNA: TGTGCCAGTGGAGAACGGTATGGCTACACCTTC
CDR3 protein: CASGERYGYTF

V gene: TRBV7-2
J gene: TRBJ2-1
D gene: -
clone size: -
CDR3 DNA: TGTGCCAGCAGCAATAGTAGTACTCTCGAGCAGTTCTTC
CDR3 protein: CASSNSSTLEQFF